One and the same sample provided the 13 T cell receptor beta chains below, sequenced in a study of blood T cell repertoires in COVID-19. Generated by immunoSEQ multiplex PCR, the TCRdb table keeps only in-frame clones and is missing some. The profile shows some 390,000 clones, 89% of them singletons. Specimen: peripheral blood. These receptors were taken from a middle-aged woman with COVID-19, enrolled during active disease.

The chain employs TRBV18 and TRBJ1-1; TRBD1 is a possible D gene (5 bases). V was cut by 5 bases and J by 4 bases, with 11 bases left in between. CDR1 KGHSH and CDR2 LQKENI come from the germline V gene. This CDR3 contains 13 residues. The CDR3 bases are TGTGCCAGCTCATCGATTGGGGCCACTGAAGCTTTCTTT. As protein: CASSSIGATEAFF.

V usage is TRBV7-2 and J usage is TRBJ2-7; 8 bases are shared with TRBD1. Trimming removed 5 bases from V and 5 bases from J; junction bases left unmatched: 5. Germline assignment: CDR1 SGHTA and CDR2 FQGNSA. This CDR3 is built from 13 residues. The CDR3 coding sequence is TGTGCCAGCAGCCCCTGGACAGGGAACGAGCAGTACTTC. This sequence encodes CASSPWTGNEQYF.

This clone was observed a few times. This sequence joins TRBV7-6 and TRBJ2-1, with D tentatively TRBD1 (6 bases). Trimming cost V 5 bases and J 0 bases, with 14 bases left between them. CDR1 and CDR2 (germline): SGHVS, FNYEAQ. This CDR3 contains 16 residues. CDR3 nucleotide sequence: TGTGCCAGCAGCCTAACCCGGACAGCCTCCTACAATGAGCAGTTCTTC. Translating gives CASSLTRTASYNEQFF.

The rearrangement uses TRBV30 and TRBJ1-4, with no clear D. Germline V lookup: CDR1 GTSNPN, CDR2 SVGIG (reference sequence). CDR3 length: 14 amino acids. Trimming took 0 bases from V and 5 from J, leaving 10 bases between them. The CDR3 region is CAWSVRERNEKLFF. Here the CDR3 DNA reads TGTGCCTGGAGTGTGAGGGAGAGAAATGAAAAACTGTTTTTT.

The rearrangement links TRBV7-9 to TRBJ2-7, with a possible D match to TRBD1 (5 bases). There are 12 residues in the CDR3. Germline lookup yields CDR1 SEHNR and CDR2 FQNEAQ (reference sequence). V was trimmed by 3 bases and J by 6 bases, leaving 9 bases between them. In DNA form, the CDR3 reads TGTGCCAGCAGCTTTGGACATCTCGAGCAGTACTTC. It specifies CASSFGHLEQYF.

This clone has a handful of counts. The chain links TRBV27 to TRBJ2-1; possibly TRBD1 for D (6 bases). The CDR3 extends over 15 amino acids. Germline loops: CDR1 MNHEY, CDR2 SMNVEV (reference sequence). Deletions cut 8 bases from V and 6 bases from J, with 20 bases between. The CDR3 spells CASGKQGAVSNEQFF. In DNA form, the CDR3 reads TGTGCCAGCGGGAAACAGGGCGCGGTTTCCAATGAGCAGTTCTTC.

This sequence joins TRBV5-5 and TRBJ1-5, with D tentatively TRBD1 (5 bases). Trimming pared 4 bases from V and 6 bases from J, leaving 17 bases between. This CDR3 has 15 residues. In germline, CDR1 is SGHKS, CDR2 YYEKEE (reference sequence). The CDR3 sequence: CASSPGRRQGQPQHF. The CDR3 nucleotides read TGTGCCAGCAGCCCCGGACGTCGGCAGGGTCAGCCCCAGCATTTT. Drawing the rest from reference TRBV5-5 and TRBJ1-5, the complete variable domain is DAGVTQSPTHLIKTRGQQVTLRCSPISGHKSVSWYQQVLGQGPQFIFQYYEKEERGRGNFPDRFSARQFPNYSSELNVNALLLGDSALYLCASSPGRRQGQPQHFGDGTRLSIL.

This clone was observed a few times. The chain couples TRBV27 to TRBJ2-7; D is unclear. The CDR3 runs to 14 residues. Germline lookup yields CDR1 MNHEY and CDR2 SMNVEV (reference sequence). Trimming cost V 3 bases and J 5 bases, with 14 bases left between them. The CDR3 protein is CASSFSTASDEQYF. Here the CDR3 DNA reads TGTGCCAGCAGTTTTTCGACTGCCTCGGACGAGCAGTACTTC.

In regard to this clone: Other DNA sequences of this sample code for an identical CDR3. V gene TRBV9 combines with J gene TRBJ1-3; no reliable D call. CDR3 length: 13 residues. Trimming stripped 3 bases from V and 0 bases from J, with 4 bases between. Germline values: CDR1 SGDLS, CDR2 YYNGEE. The CDR3 region is CASSAGSGNTIYF. As DNA, the CDR3 is TGTGCCAGCAGCGCGGGCTCTGGAAACACCATATATTTT.

The CDR3 sequence: CASSLGGTGVAGNTIYF. CDR3 coding DNA: TGTGCCAGCAGCTTGGGAGGGACAGGGGTCGCTGGAAACACCATATATTTT. This sequence joins TRBV5-4 and TRBJ1-3, with 10 nucleotides matching TRBD1. Germline lookup yields CDR1 SGHNT and CDR2 YYREEE (reference sequence). The CDR3 covers 17 residues. Trimming removed 0 bases from V and 2 bases from J; junction bases left unmatched: 5.

The chain recombines TRBV6-2 or TRBV6-3 with TRBJ2-7, with 7 bases aligning to TRBD2. The CDR3 loop spans 14 amino acids. Germline lookup yields CDR1 MNHEY and CDR2 SVGEGT. V was pared by 7 bases and J by 1 base, with 7 bases of the junction left unmatched. Here the CDR3 reads CASTPAGLSYEQYF. CDR3 DNA sequence: TGTGCCAGCACCCCAGCGGGATTGTCCTACGAGCAGTACTTC.

The chain has TRBV24-1 and TRBJ1-5; 10 positions match TRBD1. Germline values: CDR1 KGHDR, CDR2 SFDVKD. This CDR3 comprises 17 residues. Losses at the gene ends were 2 bases for V and 4 bases for J; bases not matched to a gene: 7. The CDR3 DNA sequence: TGTGCCACCAGTGATTATGAACGGGACAGGGGTAATCAGCCCCAGCATTTT. It encodes CATSDYERDRGNQPQHF.

The chain couples TRBV6-2 or TRBV6-3 to TRBJ1-1; perhaps TRBD1 as D (5 bases). Trimming shortened V by 5 bases and J by 0 bases, and 10 bases separated the two germline ends. The CDR3 covers 14 residues. The germline V gene encodes CDR1 MNHEY and CDR2 SVGEGT. CDR3: CASSRQQLNTEAFF. CDR3 coding DNA: TGTGCCAGCAGTAGACAGCAGTTGAACACTGAAGCTTTCTTT.